This is a list of T cell receptor beta chains from one sample in a study of human CD8 memory T cell subsets. After re-calling the 5' RACE reads, TCRdb lists one entry per CDR3 protein, DNA absent. The sample is made up of around 10,000 distinct CDR3 sequences, and the top ten hold less than 25% of it. The sample was CD8+ stem-like memory T cells (TSCM and TCM) sorted from PBMCs. The receptor source for this set is a human donor in good health. Each CDR3 is given with its conserved first and last residue. Rows give clone size only sometimes, using once, few, many, or a class for an expanded clone.

V gene	J gene	clone size	CDR3 length	CDR3 protein
TRBV20-1	TRBJ2-7	NA	15	CSARNPRRQDYEQYF
TRBV11-3	TRBJ1-2	NA	12	CASKIRNYGYTF
TRBV7-6	TRBJ2-3	medium-sized	17	CASSLSTGGMSTDTQYF
TRBV4-1	TRBJ1-1	NA	16	CASSQTGGRANTEAFF
TRBV12-3/TRBV12-4	TRBJ2-1	medium-sized	15	CASSTSGGAYNEQFF
TRBV5-5	TRBJ2-5	NA	15	CASRGWDSLQETQYF
TRBV2	TRBJ2-4	medium-sized	15	CASRGTGAVKNIQYF
TRBV29-1	TRBJ2-4	NA	13	CSVEWAPENIQYF
TRBV20-1	TRBJ1-2	medium-sized	12	CSARVGDYGYTF
TRBV4-1	TRBJ2-5	NA	13	CASSPGGQETQYF
TRBV20-1	TRBJ2-7	NA	16	CSARDLRGDRSYEQYF
TRBV6-2/TRBV6-3	TRBJ1-2	NA	14	CASSYIVGTYGYTF
TRBV4-3	TRBJ2-1	NA	14	CASSQDEERSEQFF
TRBV28	TRBJ2-3	NA	15	CASKVREGPPDTQYF
TRBV24-1	TRBJ2-7	NA	14	CATSDLTGGNEQYF
TRBV30	TRBJ1-1	NA	13	CAWTFGSGTEAFF